A selection of T cell receptor beta chains follows, all from one sample in a study of cytotoxic CD8 clonotypes in ibrutinib-treated CLL. Clones were read by immunoSEQ multiplex PCR, and TCRdb kept only the in-frame ones, dropping some. This sample carries roughly 330,000 clones, roughly 70% of them seen once, and the ten largest clones take about 6.7%. The sample here was PBMCs, taken after 36 months of ibrutinib treatment. All receptors derive from a human donor with chronic lymphocytic leukemia. Both conserved end residues are part of each CDR3. The D gene is left open where the match is weak. Size tells how often a clone was seen (once, few, many) or the class of an expanded clone, and some rows leave it out.

j_gene,d_gene,abundance,v_gene,CDR3nt,CDR3aa
TRBJ1-5,TRBD1,.,TRBV6-1,TGTGCCAGCACCCGGACAGGGTATATCAATCAGCCCCAGCATTTT,CASTRTGYINQPQHF
TRBJ2-3,.,.,TRBV30,TGTGCCTGGACAGGGTTTCTAGTTGTTGATACGCAGTATTTT,CAWTGFLVVDTQYF
TRBJ2-3,TRBD2,many,TRBV28,TGTGCCAGCAGTCCCCCTAGCGGGATCACAGATACGCAGTATTTT,CASSPPSGITDTQYF
TRBJ2-7,TRBD2,.,TRBV25-1,TGTGCCAGCAGTGAATTGGGACTAGCGGGAGGCGAGCAGTACTTC,CASSELGLAGGEQYF
TRBJ1-1,TRBD1,few,TRBV13,TGTGCCAGCAGCTTAGAAGACAGGGAGGGGAACACTGAAGCTTTCTTT,CASSLEDREGNTEAFF
TRBJ1-1,.,.,TRBV15,TGTGCCACCAGCGTTCAGGCGGTGGGGGCTGAAGCTTTCTTT,CATSVQAVGAEAFF
TRBJ2-7,TRBD1,.,TRBV7-9,TGTGCCAGCAGCAGACAGGGGGCGCGAATCGAGCAGTACTTC,CASSRQGARIEQYF
TRBJ1-1,.,.,TRBV15,TGTGCCACCAGGCCTCCCGCCGGGAACACTGAAGCTTTCTTT,CATRPPAGNTEAFF
TRBJ2-6,.,.,TRBV6-5,TGTGCCAGCAGTTATATCCAGTCTGGGGCCAACGTCCTGACTTTC,CASSYIQSGANVLTF
TRBJ1-5,.,.,TRBV9,TGTGCCAGCAGCGTAGAGGGGGGGATTCAGCCCCAGCATTTT,CASSVEGGIQPQHF